These 31 T cell receptor beta chains were all obtained from the same sample, sequenced in a study of PD-1 blockade in classical Hodgkin lymphoma (dated by TCRdb to the early 2020s). This specimen's time point label, per the study, means: cycle 4 day 1 (C4D1), after less than 7 weeks of nivolumab. All trial patients had relapsed after autologous stem cell transplantation, with cohorts A, B and C differing in prior brentuximab vedotin exposure. Library generation was performed with the immunoSEQ multiplex PCR assay. TCRdb holds this immuneACCESS table with in-frame rearrangements only. Some clones are missing; in checked studies, unresolved V genes explain under half, and the rest has no known cause. Recorded for this sample are about 20,000 clones; 76% of them occurred a single time. In total, the top ten clones hold more than 35% of the sample. Source: peripheral blood mononuclear cells (PBMCs), taken before the fourth cycle of nivolumab. The receptors here all came from a human donor with classical Hodgkin lymphoma.

The rearrangement uses TRBV5-6 and TRBJ2-3; possibly TRBD1 for D (6 bases). V lost 3 bases and J 2 bases, leaving 13 bases between the germline ends. The CDR3 runs 15 residues. Germline V CDR1 and CDR2: SGHDT, YYEEEE. In DNA, the CDR3 is TGTGCCAGCAGCTGGAGGACAGTCCTCACAGATACGCAGTATTTT. The encoded protein is CASSWRTVLTDTQYF.

The chain uses TRBV5-4 and TRBJ2-1; a weak D match, TRBD2 (5 bases). Germline-derived CDR1 and CDR2 are SGHNT and YYREEE (reference sequence). V gave up 2 bases and J gave up 5 bases, with 11 bases separating them. This CDR3 spans 14 amino acids. In DNA, the CDR3 is TGTGCCAGCAGCTTTCTCCTAGCTGACAATGAGCAGTTCTTC. It is translated as CASSFLLADNEQFF.

The chain joins TRBV6-6 to TRBJ2-2; a possible D gene is TRBD2 (5 bases). V lost 0 bases, J lost 5 bases, and 13 bases lay in between. The CDR3 runs 16 residues. Germline CDR1 and CDR2: MNHNY and SVGAGI (reference sequence). CDR3 sequence: CASSYSRAQKTGELFF. CDR3 sequence (DNA): TGTGCCAGCAGTTACTCGAGGGCCCAGAAAACCGGGGAGCTGTTTTTT.

The J gene is TRBJ2-1, the V gene TRBV19; 7 bases align to TRBD1. The germline V gene encodes CDR1 LNHDA and CDR2 SQIVND (reference sequence). J gave up 6 bases and V 5 bases, and 7 bases lay outside the gene matches. CDR3 length: 14 amino acids. The CDR3 DNA reads TGTGCCAGTAGTCCCCGACAGGGAAGCAATGAGCAGTTCTTC. Amino acid sequence: CASSPRQGSNEQFF.

The CDR3 sequence is CAWSVRRFTDTQYF. In nucleotides, the CDR3 is TGTGCCTGGAGTGTACGGAGGTTCACAGATACGCAGTATTTT. The chain carries TRBV30 and TRBJ2-3; D possibly corresponds to TRBD2 (5 bases). The CDR3 totals 14 residues. CDR1 is GTSNPN, CDR2 SVGIG, per germline (reference sequence). V was cut by 0 bases and J by 2 bases, with 9 bases left in between.

The V gene is TRBV6-6, the J gene TRBJ2-7; weak D call: TRBD1 (6 bases). Germline V gene sequence: CDR1 MNHNY, CDR2 SVGAGI (reference sequence). The CDR3 extends over 14 amino acids. Trimming took off 2 bases at V and 2 bases at J, with 10 bases between the two ends. Here the CDR3 DNA reads TGTGCCAGCAGTTACGGGGGCCAAGCCTACGAGCAGTACTTC. It yields the protein CASSYGGQAYEQYF.

CDR3 sequence: CASSQAGNSGANVLTF. CDR3 in DNA: TGTGCCAGCAGCCAAGCAGGGAACTCTGGGGCCAACGTCCTGACTTTC. The chain has TRBV4-2 and TRBJ2-6; TRBD1 might be the D (5 bases). Germline lookup yields CDR1 LGHNA and CDR2 YNFKEQ. The CDR3 is 16 amino acids. Deletions cut 1 base from V and 0 bases from J, with 7 bases between.

The chain has TRBV7-9 and TRBJ1-2; 7 bases agree with TRBD1. Per germline, CDR1 SEHNR and CDR2 FQNEAQ (reference sequence). This CDR3 is 13 amino acids long. V was clipped by 3 bases and J by 10 bases; unmatched bases: 8. CDR3 loop: CASSFGQGEVYTF. DNA for the CDR3: TGTGCCAGCAGCTTTGGTCAGGGGGAAGTCTACACCTTC.

This chain connects TRBV6-1 to TRBJ2-7, with D possibly TRBD1 on 5 matching bases. V lost 2 bases, J lost 3 bases, and 5 bases lay in between. From germline, CDR1 is MNHNS and CDR2 SASEGT. This CDR3 comprises 12 residues. CDR3 coding DNA: TGTGCCAGCAGTGAACAGGGCTACGAGCAGTACTTC. Its protein is CASSEQGYEQYF.

The rearrangement uses TRBV11-3 and TRBJ2-5; TRBD2 matches 10 bases. The V gene's germline CDR1 is SGHNT and CDR2 YENEEA. The CDR3 totals 16 residues. Unmatched junction bases numbered 9, after V lost 4 bases and J lost 4 bases. CDR3 nucleotide sequence: TGTGCCAGCAGCTCCAGACTAGCGGGCTATGGAGAGACCCAGTACTTC. Its translation is CASSSRLAGYGETQYF.

The chain carries TRBV2 and TRBJ1-1; perhaps TRBD1 as D (6 bases). CDR3 length: 14 amino acids. Germline V gene sequence: CDR1 SNHLY, CDR2 FYNNEI. V lost 4 bases, J lost 7 bases, and 16 bases lay in between. The CDR3 loop is CASSGGGAQGEAFF. The CDR3 DNA reads TGTGCCAGCAGTGGAGGGGGGGCGCAGGGTGAAGCTTTCTTT.

The chain recombines TRBV2 with TRBJ1-6; D is ambiguous. This CDR3 spans 15 amino acids. V gave up 6 bases and J gave up 4 bases, with 13 bases separating them. CDR1 SNHLY and CDR2 FYNNEI come from the germline V gene. The DNA of the CDR3 is TGTGCCAGCAGCGCACGGGATTTTTATAATTCACCCCTCCACTTT. This codes for CASSARDFYNSPLHF.

The V and J genes are TRBV7-2 and TRBJ1-4, with D possibly being TRBD1 (6 bases). Trimming pared 3 bases from V and 5 bases from J, leaving 19 bases between. This CDR3 is built from 17 residues. Germline V gene data show CDR1 as SGHTA and CDR2 as FQGNSA. The CDR3 DNA sequence: TGTGCCAGCAGCTTTAGCCTTAACAGGAGGGGGAATGAAAAACTGTTTTTT. Amino acids: CASSFSLNRRGNEKLFF.

The chain has TRBV9 and TRBJ1-2; 7 bases map to TRBD1. The CDR3 is 20 amino acids. Per germline, CDR1 SGDLS and CDR2 YYNGEE. V trimming: 0 bases; J trimming: 3 bases; junction bases outside the gene matches: 20. CDR3 DNA sequence: TGTGCCAGCAGCGTAGTATTGCCGAAAGGGGGCGGGGGCAGGCACTATGGCTACACCTTC. It translates to CASSVVLPKGGGGRHYGYTF.

The chain combines TRBV5-6 with TRBJ2-5; D unclear. Trimming shortened V by 0 bases and J by 0 bases, and 3 bases separated the two germline ends. This CDR3 spans 13 amino acids. Germline V CDR1 and CDR2: SGHDT, YYEEEE. CDR3 protein: CASSLVDQETQYF. Written as DNA, the CDR3 is TGTGCCAGCAGCTTGGTGGACCAAGAGACCCAGTACTTC.

The V call is TRBV19, the J call TRBJ2-5, with unresolved D. The germline gives CDR1 LNHDA, CDR2 SQIVND (reference sequence). V was cut by 10 bases and J by 5 bases, with 5 bases left in between. The CDR3 covers 9 residues. The CDR3 region is CATRETQYF. The CDR3 DNA sequence: TGTGCCACTCGTGAGACCCAGTACTTC.

CDR3 amino acids: CASSVTSGKETQYF. The CDR3 DNA follows: TGTGCCAGCAGTGTGACTAGCGGAAAAGAGACCCAGTACTTC. The chain employs TRBV2 and TRBJ2-5; TRBD2 agrees at 9 bases. The CDR3 has 14 residues. The germline V gene encodes CDR1 SNHLY and CDR2 FYNNEI. Trimming took 4 bases from V and 3 from J; bases not matched to a gene: 3.

The count of this clone is one. The chain recombines TRBV4-3 with TRBJ1-2; the D is unclear. Looked up from germline, CDR1 is LGHNA and CDR2 is YSLEER. Trimming shortened V by 1 base and J by 4 bases, and 10 bases separated the two germline ends. This CDR3 spans 14 amino acids. CDR3 nucleotides: TGCGCCAGCAGCCAAGCGGAGCGGAGCTATGGCTACACCTTC. This encodes CASSQAERSYGYTF.

This chain links TRBV30 with TRBJ2-7, with D hard to call. The germline V gene has CDR1 GTSNPN and CDR2 SVGIG (reference sequence). Trimming cost V 2 bases and J 3 bases, with 14 bases left between them. This CDR3 is 14 amino acids long. CDR3: CAWSSGTFNYEQYF. For the CDR3, the DNA is TGTGCCTGGAGTTCCGGAACCTTCAACTACGAGCAGTACTTC.

This clone was picked up a small number of times. The rearrangement links TRBV30 to TRBJ2-2; 7 nucleotides align to TRBD2. This CDR3 spans 16 amino acids. From germline, CDR1 is GTSNPN and CDR2 SVGIG (reference sequence). J gave up 3 bases and V 0 bases, and 7 bases lay outside the gene matches. Here the CDR3 DNA reads TGTGCCTGGAGTGTACGGGCGGGAGCGGACACCGGGGAGCTGTTTTTT. Amino acid sequence: CAWSVRAGADTGELFF.

The rearrangement uses TRBV30 and TRBJ2-4, with 7 nucleotides matching TRBD1. The V gene's germline CDR1 is GTSNPN and CDR2 SVGIG (reference sequence). This CDR3 is 13 amino acids long. Germline trimming cut 2 bases from V and 12 bases from J; bases unmatched to any gene: 10. The chain's CDR3 is CAWSQTIQGPQYF. CDR3 in DNA: TGTGCCTGGAGTCAAACCATACAGGGGCCTCAGTACTTC.

The chain uses TRBV6-4 and TRBJ2-1; D gene uncertain. Germline loops: CDR1 MRHNA, CDR2 SNTAGT. This CDR3 is built from 13 residues. The germline V and J ends were trimmed by 5 bases and 0 bases, with 5 bases remaining between them. CDR3 nucleotide sequence: TGTGCCAGCAGTTCGGGCTCCTACAATGAGCAGTTCTTC. Its protein product is CASSSGSYNEQFF.

This clone was counted between two and nine times. V and J are TRBV19 and TRBJ2-1; D tentatively fits TRBD1 or TRBD2 (6 bases each). Germline CDR1 and CDR2: LNHDA and SQIVND (reference sequence). V shed 1 base and J shed 7 bases, with 14 bases lying between them. The CDR3 covers 15 residues. CDR3 sequence (DNA): TGTGCCAGTAGTATAGCTGCGGGAAGGGGGAATGAGCAGTTCTTC. Its protein is CASSIAAGRGNEQFF.

The chain combines TRBV2 with TRBJ2-7; 7 positions match TRBD1. Trimming at V came to 10 bases and at J to 3 bases, leaving 3 bases not matched to a gene. CDR1 and CDR2 (germline): SNHLY, FYNNEI. This CDR3 is built from 11 residues. The CDR3 region has the DNA TGTGCCACCAGACAGGGCTACGAGCAGTACTTC. Encoded protein: CATRQGYEQYF. Complete variable domain (other parts from reference TRBV2 and TRBJ2-7): EPEVTQTPSHQVTQMGQEVILRCVPISNHLYFYWYRQILGQKVEFLVSFYNNEISEKSEIFDDQFSVERPDGSNFTLKIRSTKLEDSAMYFCATRQGYEQYFGPGTRLTVT.

This clone was recorded a few times. This chain joins TRBV7-8 and TRBJ1-1; perhaps TRBD1 as D (6 bases). V lost 5 bases to trimming and J lost 5 bases, with 21 bases between them. Germline V CDR1 and CDR2: SGHVS, FQNEAQ. The CDR3 totals 16 residues. The CDR3 protein is CASSQWDTQEGTEAFF. CDR3 coding DNA: TGTGCCAGCAGCCAATGGGACACCCAGGAAGGAACTGAAGCTTTCTTT.

The count of this clone is one. The rearrangement links TRBV5-1 to TRBJ2-3, with D possibly matching TRBD2 (5 bases). The germline gives CDR1 SGHRS, CDR2 YFSETQ. The CDR3 totals 15 residues. Trimming shortened V by 4 bases and J by 6 bases, and 18 bases separated the two germline ends. The CDR3, as DNA: TGCGCCAGCAGCGTATCCGGGCCCCGAGGGGATACGCAGTATTTT. Translated: CASSVSGPRGDTQYF.

V usage is TRBV7-2 and J usage is TRBJ1-5; D is unresolved. Between the trimmed V and J ends, which lost 5 bases and 6 bases, there was a span of 14 bases. The CDR3 runs 14 residues. Germline V gene sequence: CDR1 SGHTA, CDR2 FQGNSA. The chain's CDR3 is CASSMRVGGQPQHF. The CDR3 DNA reads as TGTGCCAGCAGCATGAGGGTAGGAGGTCAGCCCCAGCATTTT. The entire variable domain, with the rest obtained from reference TRBV7-2 and TRBJ1-5, is as follows: GAGVSQSPSNKVTEKGKDVELRCDPISGHTALYWYRQSLGQGLEFLIYFQGNSAPDKSGLPSDRFSAERTGGSVSTLTIQRTQQEDSAVYLCASSMRVGGQPQHFGDGTRLSIL.

V and J are TRBV29-1 and TRBJ2-3, with D uncertain. Trimming took 4 bases from V and 1 from J, leaving 9 bases between them. The CDR3 spans 13 residues. Germline V CDR1 and CDR2: SQVTM, ANQGSEA. The CDR3 here is CSVVGLGTDTQYF. DNA for the CDR3: TGCAGCGTTGTTGGTCTGGGCACAGATACGCAGTATTTT.

This clone was recorded at least ten times. The chain is built from TRBV19 and TRBJ1-2; 7 positions agree with TRBD1. The CDR3 is 15 amino acids. V lost 7 bases, J lost 7 bases, and 15 bases stayed unmatched. Germline lookup yields CDR1 LNHDA and CDR2 SQIVND (reference sequence). This CDR3 reads CASTLKVDRVGGYTF. CDR3 bases: TGTGCCAGTACCCTCAAAGTCGACAGGGTTGGTGGCTACACCTTC. The entire variable domain, with the rest obtained from reference TRBV19 and TRBJ1-2, is as follows: DGGITQSPKYLFRKEGQNVTLSCEQNLNHDAMYWYRQDPGQGLRLIYYSQIVNDFQKGDIAEGYSVSREKKESFPLTVTSAQKNPTAFYLCASTLKVDRVGGYTFGSGTRLTVV.

The rearrangement joins TRBV14 to TRBJ1-1, with D perhaps TRBD1 (6 bases). V lost 0 bases to trimming and J lost 11 bases, with 13 bases between them. Per the germline V gene, CDR1 is SGHDN and CDR2 is FVKESK. This CDR3 comprises 13 residues. The CDR3 region is CASSQDTGLLAFF. The CDR3 nucleotides read TGTGCCAGCAGCCAAGATACAGGGTTACTGGCTTTCTTT.

V usage is TRBV6-1 and J usage is TRBJ2-3; D is uncertain. With 5 bases removed from V and 2 bases from J, the gap between germline ends came to 8 bases. This CDR3 has 13 residues. Per the germline V gene, CDR1 is MNHNS and CDR2 is SASEGT. The CDR3 coding sequence is TGTGCCAGCAGTTTAGCCCCCACAGATACGCAGTATTTT. Translation: CASSLAPTDTQYF.